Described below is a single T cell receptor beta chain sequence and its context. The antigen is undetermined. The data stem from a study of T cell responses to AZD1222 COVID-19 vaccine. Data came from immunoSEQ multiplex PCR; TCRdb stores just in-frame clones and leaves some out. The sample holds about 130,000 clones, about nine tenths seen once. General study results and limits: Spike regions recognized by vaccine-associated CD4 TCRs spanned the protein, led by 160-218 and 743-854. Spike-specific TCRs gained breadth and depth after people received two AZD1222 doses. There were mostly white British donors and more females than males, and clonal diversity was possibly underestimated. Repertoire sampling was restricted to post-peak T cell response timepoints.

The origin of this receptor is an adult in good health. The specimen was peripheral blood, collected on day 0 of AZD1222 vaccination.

CDR3 loop: CASSRGLMTGDTQYF. CDR3 sequence (DNA): TGTGCCAGCAGCCGTGGCCTAATGACAGGAGATACGCAGTATTTT. The chain carries TRBV3-1 (or the pseudogene TRBV3-2) and TRBJ2-3, with D perhaps matching TRBD1 (6 bases). CDR3 length equals 15 residues. Trimming shortened V by 4 bases and J by 5 bases, and 16 bases separated the two germline ends. Germline V gene lookup returns CDR1 LGHDT and CDR2 YNNKEL (reference sequence).